These 4 T cell receptor beta chains originate from one sample sequenced in a study of T-cell reconstitution after alpha-beta-depleted transplantation in children (dated by TCRdb to the mid-2010s). Sample treatment or condition, as interpreted from the label and publication: allogeneic hematopoietic cell transplantation with graft depleted of TCRalphabeta T cells and CD19 B cells. Libraries were prepared through PCR. For sequencing, an Illumina HiSeq 2500 was employed. Molecular barcoding was employed in the preparation of TCR libraries, with unique molecular identifiers being used to normalize TCRbeta repertoire quantification. Using fastp at Q25 and MiXCR, TCRdb reprocessed the public reads and kept productive beta chains. Each entry is one CDR3 protein sequence, shown with its most common DNA and genes. A total of 200,000 to 300,000 distinct CDR3 sequences appear in this sample, under 30% of them only once. Together, the top ten hold about 2.8% of the sample.

The sequencing used PBMCs, collected before TCRalphabeta/CD19-depleted stem cell transplant. Source of these receptors: a girl under 10 years old with Fanconi anemia, due to receive a stem cell transplant.

The table lists this clonotype with many counts. In DNA, the CDR3 is TGTGCCAGCAGGCCCGGGACTAGCTTCTTGCAGCAGTACTTC. Its protein is CASRPGTSFLQQYF. V gene TRBV12-3 or TRBV12-4 combines with J gene TRBJ2-7; 9 positions agree with TRBD2. The CDR3 totals 14 residues. Losses at the gene ends were 6 bases for V and 8 bases for J; bases not matched to a gene: 11.

This clonotype was seen repeatedly, ten times or more. J is TRBJ1-1 and V is TRBV19, with D tentatively TRBD1 (5 bases). Germline CDR1 is LNHDA and CDR2 is SQIVND (reference sequence). V lost 1 base and J 10 bases, leaving 13 bases between the germline ends. The CDR3 length is 13 residues. The CDR3 reads CASSIGGGFRAFF. The CDR3 bases are TGTGCCAGTAGTATAGGGGGCGGCTTTCGAGCTTTCTTT. Using reference TRBV19 and TRBJ1-1 for the parts outside the CDR3, the full variable domain is DGGITQSPKYLFRKEGQNVTLSCEQNLNHDAMYWYRQDPGQGLRLIYYSQIVNDFQKGDIAEGYSVSREKKESFPLTVTSAQKNPTAFYLCASSIGGGFRAFFGQGTRLTVV.

This clonotype was seen at least ten times. The CDR3 sequence: CSASQGGLAITDTQYF. The CDR3 DNA sequence: TGCAGTGCTAGTCAAGGGGGACTAGCTATCACAGATACGCAGTATTTT. This rearrangement joins TRBV20-1 to TRBJ2-3; 9 bases match TRBD2. The CDR3 contains 16 residues. V lost 3 bases, J lost 2 bases, and 9 bases stayed unmatched. The V gene's germline CDR1 is DFQATT and CDR2 SNEGSKA (reference sequence).

This clonotype was recorded at least ten times. The chain combines TRBV10-3 with TRBJ2-1, with TRBD2 identical over 11 bases. The CDR3 consists of 16 residues. Trimming cost V 0 bases and J 6 bases; bases outside gene matches: 4. Germline-derived CDR1 and CDR2 are ENHRY and SYGVKD. CDR3 sequence reads: CAISESASGGPNEQFF. For the CDR3, the DNA is TGTGCCATCAGTGAGTCTGCTAGCGGGGGGCCCAATGAGCAGTTCTTC.